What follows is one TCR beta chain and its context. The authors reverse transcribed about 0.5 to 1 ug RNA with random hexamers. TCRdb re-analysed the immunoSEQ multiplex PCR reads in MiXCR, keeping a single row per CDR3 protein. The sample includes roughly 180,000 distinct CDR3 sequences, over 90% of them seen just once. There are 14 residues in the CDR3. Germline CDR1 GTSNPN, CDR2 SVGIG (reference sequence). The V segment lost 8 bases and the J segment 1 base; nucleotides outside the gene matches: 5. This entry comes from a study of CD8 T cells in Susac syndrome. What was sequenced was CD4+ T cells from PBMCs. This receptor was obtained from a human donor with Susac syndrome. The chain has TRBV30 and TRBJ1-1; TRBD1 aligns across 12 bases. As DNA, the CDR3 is TGTGCCAACGGGGACAGGGGGCCGAACACTGAAGCTTTCTTT. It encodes CANGDRGPNTEAFF.